Sequencing of this T cell receptor beta chain was carried out in a study of cytotoxic CD8 clonotypes in ibrutinib-treated CLL. Sequenced by immunoSEQ multiplex PCR; TCRdb stores in-frame clones only, minus some. The repertoire holds hundreds of thousands of clones, with roughly 73% as singletons. The trim removed 0 bases at V and 6 bases at J, leaving 2 bases unmatched. Looked up from germline, CDR1 is SGDLS and CDR2 is YYNGEE. This CDR3 spans 16 amino acids. Specimen: PBMCs, collected after 12 months of ibrutinib treatment. The receptor's source is a human donor with chronic lymphocytic leukemia. The J gene is TRBJ2-1, the V gene TRBV9; 14 positions agree with TRBD2. The CDR3 loop is CASSVGLAGGLNEQFF. The CDR3 DNA reads as TGTGCCAGCAGCGTAGGACTAGCGGGGGGGCTCAATGAGCAGTTCTTC.